This TCR beta chain was retrieved from a study of T cells in women clearing cervical HPV infection (dated by TCRdb to the late 2010s). Looking at the study overall: Cases were 25 women with histologically confirmed HPV16-related CIN3 or worse, including a couple of invasive cancers. For cases, the median interval between lesion detection and blood sampling was around 140 days, with an interquartile range of about 85 to 220 days. Cases had a median age of roughly 35 years compared with 38 for controls, and baseline characteristics showed no significant differences between the groups. Quality controls consisted of five blinded duplicates per group, for a total of roughly 60 samples made up of roughly 50 participants and ten or so replicates. An exploratory proof-of-principle case-control study, nested within the Guanacaste HPV Natural History Study in Costa Rica, was conducted to compare TCR repertoires across cervical HPV16 outcomes. Because only a few women had HLA typing data, the possibility that HLA type acted as a confounder could not be ruled out. The controls were some 23 women whose single incident HPV16 infection cleared within 12 months with no development of precancer or cancer. In the parent cohort, some 10,000 women aged 18 or older were enrolled in Guanacaste, Costa Rica, during about 1993 to 1994 and were followed for six to seven years. Blood from cases was drawn at the visit where the lesion was first identified, while blood from controls was drawn once the infection was no longer detected. Cases were matched to controls by age within five years and by the year the sample was collected.

What the authors observed across the whole study: Cases had lower TRBV6-7 relative abundance than controls (approximately 0.11% versus 0.16%; Bonferroni P = 0.0008). Because T-cell numbers per sample were unknown, differences in richness could reflect varying T-cell content rather than repertoire biology. CIN3+ cases had significantly higher TCR repertoire richness than controls across sequencing depths, but evenness did not differ between the groups. Cases were distinguished from controls with an estimated AUC of over 0.75 by random forest classifiers combining richness and V gene abundances. Because of the cross-sectional design, the study could not determine whether the associations came before infection or resulted from infection, and neither effector/memory subsets nor HPV-specific T cells were isolated.

Taken from cysteine to phenylalanine, the CDR3 has 15 residues. The DNA covers only part of the CDR3, 36 bases in frame from base 1. CDR1 is given as SGHTA and CDR2 as FQGNSA, both from the germline V gene. Every participant had a single incident cervical HPV16 infection, and prevalent HPV16 infections were excluded. Cervical HPV DNA was detected with MY09/MY11 PCR, and genotyping was done by dot-blot hybridization. Around 15 mL of heparinized blood were centrifuged, and the buffy coat was split into aliquots, frozen at -30 degrees C, and then kept at -80 degrees C. QIAGEN kits were used to extract genomic DNA from the buffy coat specimens. Using the immunoSEQ assay, multiplex PCR amplified TCR beta CDR3 regions from an average of approximately 1,200 ng of genomic DNA per sample. Primer bias was corrected in the assay by using a complete synthetic TCR repertoire to establish an amplification baseline. The amplicons were sequenced on the Illumina platform. Processing in the source paper ran as follows. Error correction of the sequences involved clustering with frequency ratios plus a modified nearest-neighbor algorithm, after which the sequences were analyzed in the immunoSEQ Analyzer using IMGT gene definitions. At each rarefaction depth, TCR richness and evenness were averaged across 20 rarefaction repeats, and samples with fewer sequences than that depth were excluded. Wilcoxon rank sum tests with FDR correction were used to compare V, D and J gene relative abundances between the groups. For the blinded duplicates, the intraclass correlation was 90% to 97% for TCR richness and averaged about 81% across about 66 gene segments. The source is immuneACCESS, and TCRdb retained only in-frame sequences with V and J called. Part of the clones is not carried over; for the studies checked, unresolved V genes explain less than half of this, and the remainder is unexplained. V and J calls and clone size are copied from that table; D and trimming were computed from the DNA. The sample's table lists a count of fewer than 35,000 clones. Jointly, the top ten make up 6.8% of the sample.

To note about this clone: It lacks a known antigen. Read coverage stops 3 residues before the CDR3 terminus; the germline J gene supplies the remainder.

The chain joins TRBV7-2 to TRBJ2-3; 9 middle bases align to TRBD1. This TCR derives from a woman aged 18 to 69 with a cervical HPV16 infection that either progressed to CIN3+ or cleared (not recorded which). The sample consisted of blood buffy coat. The CDR3 reads as follows: CASSLGQGGYQPQYF. CDR3 DNA (partial): TGTGCCAGCAGCTTGGGACAGGGAGGCTACCAGCCG.